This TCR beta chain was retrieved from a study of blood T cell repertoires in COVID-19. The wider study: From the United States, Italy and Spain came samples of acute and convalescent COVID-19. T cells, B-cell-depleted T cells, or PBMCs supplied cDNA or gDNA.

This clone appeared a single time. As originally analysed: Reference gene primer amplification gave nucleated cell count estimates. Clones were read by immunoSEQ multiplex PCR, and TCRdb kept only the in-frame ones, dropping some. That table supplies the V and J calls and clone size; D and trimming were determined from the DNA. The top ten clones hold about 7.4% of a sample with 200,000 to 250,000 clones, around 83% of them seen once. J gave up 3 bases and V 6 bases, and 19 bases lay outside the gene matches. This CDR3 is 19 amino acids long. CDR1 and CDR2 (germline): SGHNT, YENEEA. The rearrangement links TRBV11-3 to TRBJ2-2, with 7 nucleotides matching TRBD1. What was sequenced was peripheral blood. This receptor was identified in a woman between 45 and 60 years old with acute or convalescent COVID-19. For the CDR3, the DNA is TGTGCCAGCAGTGTCGGTCGGGTTACGACAGGGATTGACACCGGGGAGCTGTTTTTT. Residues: CASSVGRVTTGIDTGELFF.